This T cell receptor beta chain was documented in a study of blood T cell repertoires in COVID-19. Study overall: Acute-phase and convalescent COVID-19 samples originated in the United States, Italy and Spain. Sources were T cells, B-cell-depleted T cells, or PBMCs; the material itself was cDNA or gDNA.

V lost 0 bases and J lost 7; bases outside the gene matches: 5. Germline lookup yields CDR1 KGHSH and CDR2 LQKENI. The CDR3 has 15 amino acids. In the authors' workflow: Estimates of nucleated cell counts were drawn from the amplification of reference gene primers. Profiled with immunoSEQ multiplex PCR; TCRdb holds only in-frame clones, not every one. That table furnishes V, J and clone size, whereas the DNA furnished D and trimming. The profile shows about 190,000 clones, roughly 84% of them singletons. This receptor was identified in a human donor in a cohort sampled during active COVID-19. The sample taken for sequencing was peripheral blood. The chain combines TRBV18 with TRBJ2-2; 7 bases line up with TRBD1. The CDR3: CASSPPGGSIGELFF. DNA for the CDR3: TGTGCCAGCTCACCACCAGGGGGCTCTATCGGGGAGCTGTTTTTT.